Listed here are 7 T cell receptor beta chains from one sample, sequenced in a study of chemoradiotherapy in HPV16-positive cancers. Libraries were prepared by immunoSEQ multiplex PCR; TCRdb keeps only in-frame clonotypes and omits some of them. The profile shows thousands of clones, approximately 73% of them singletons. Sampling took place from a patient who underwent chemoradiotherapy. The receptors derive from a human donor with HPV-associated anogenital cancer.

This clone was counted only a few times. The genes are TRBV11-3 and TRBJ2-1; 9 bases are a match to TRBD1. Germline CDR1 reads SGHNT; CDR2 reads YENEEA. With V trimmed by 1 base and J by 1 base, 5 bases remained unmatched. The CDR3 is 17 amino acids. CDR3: CASSLAFGTGSYNEQFF. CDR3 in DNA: TGTGCCAGCAGCTTAGCCTTCGGGACAGGGTCCTACAATGAGCAGTTCTTC.

For the CDR3, the DNA is TGTGCCAGTAGGGCACGGGGCACTGAAAAACTGTTTTTT. Protein product: CASRARGTEKLFF. The chain couples TRBV19 to TRBJ1-4, with D possibly matching TRBD1 (5 bases). The V and J ends lost 6 bases and 7 bases respectively, with 12 bases between them. The germline CDR1 and CDR2 sequences are LNHDA and SQIVND (reference sequence). The length of the CDR3 is 13 residues.

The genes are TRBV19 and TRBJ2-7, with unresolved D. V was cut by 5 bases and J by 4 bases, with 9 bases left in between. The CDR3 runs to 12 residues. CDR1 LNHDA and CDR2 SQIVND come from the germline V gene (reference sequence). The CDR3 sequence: CASSETWYEQYV. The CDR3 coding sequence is TGTGCCAGTAGTGAAACGTGGTACGAGCAGTACGTC.

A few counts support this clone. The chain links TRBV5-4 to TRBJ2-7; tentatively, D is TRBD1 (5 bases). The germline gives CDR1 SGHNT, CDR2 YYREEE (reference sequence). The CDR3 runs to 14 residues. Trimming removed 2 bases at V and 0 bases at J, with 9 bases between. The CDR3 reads CASSFRQTSYEQYF. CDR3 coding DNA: TGTGCCAGCAGCTTTAGACAGACCTCCTACGAGCAGTACTTC.

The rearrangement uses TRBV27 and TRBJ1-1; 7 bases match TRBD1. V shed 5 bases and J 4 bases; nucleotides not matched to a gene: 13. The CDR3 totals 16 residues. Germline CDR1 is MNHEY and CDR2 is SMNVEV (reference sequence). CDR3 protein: CASSDHRGARTTEAFF. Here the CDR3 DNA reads TGTGCCAGCAGTGACCACAGGGGCGCGCGTACCACTGAAGCTTTCTTT.

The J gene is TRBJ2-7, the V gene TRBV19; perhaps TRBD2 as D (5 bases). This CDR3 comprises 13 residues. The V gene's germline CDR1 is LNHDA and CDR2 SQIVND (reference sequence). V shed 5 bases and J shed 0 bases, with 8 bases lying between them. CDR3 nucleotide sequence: TGTGCCAGTAGTCCCCGGGACTCCTACGAGCAGTACTTC. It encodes CASSPRDSYEQYF.

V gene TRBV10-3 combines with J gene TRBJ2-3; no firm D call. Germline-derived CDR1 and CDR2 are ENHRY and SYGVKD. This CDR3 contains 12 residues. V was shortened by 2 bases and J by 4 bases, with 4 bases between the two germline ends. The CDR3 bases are TGTGCCATCAGTGAGAATGCAGATACGCAGTATTTT. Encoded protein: CAISENADTQYF.